Listed below are T cell receptor beta chains from one sample, sequenced in a study of blood T cell repertoires in COVID-19. Only in-frame clones appear in the TCRdb table, and some are missing; sequencing was by immunoSEQ multiplex PCR. This sample has approximately 52,000 clones; more than 80% occur once, and the top ten carry approximately 15%. Material for sequencing was peripheral blood. These receptors all stem from a human donor with active COVID-19. The donor label of this sample is uncertain. Both conserved end residues are part of each CDR3. Each record gives: D gene, clone size, V gene, J gene, CDR3 DNA, CDR3 protein. The D gene is left open where the match is weak. For some rows the clone size is stated as once, few or many, or as a class when expanded; others skip it.

d_call: TRBD1; clone_size: -; v_call: TRBV6-6; j_call: TRBJ2-3; cdr3_nt: TGTGCCAGCAGTTTCCCTGGACAGGACACAGATACGCAGTATTTT; cdr3_aa: CASSFPGQDTDTQYF
d_call: -; clone_size: -; v_call: TRBV4-2; j_call: TRBJ1-5; cdr3_nt: TGTGCCAGCAGCCAAGAACAGGGTCGGGGTCAGCCCCAGCATTTT; cdr3_aa: CASSQEQGRGQPQHF
d_call: TRBD2; clone_size: -; v_call: TRBV19; j_call: TRBJ2-3; cdr3_nt: TGTGCCAGTAGTACGCGGAGGAGCGGGAGCCGGGATACGCAGTATTTT; cdr3_aa: CASSTRRSGSRDTQYF
d_call: -; clone_size: -; v_call: TRBV5-1; j_call: TRBJ1-1; cdr3_nt: TGCGCCAGCAGCTTGAGCGGGCTGAGCACTGAAGCTTTCTTT; cdr3_aa: CASSLSGLSTEAFF
d_call: -; clone_size: -; v_call: TRBV13; j_call: TRBJ1-5; cdr3_nt: TGTGCCAGCAGCTTAGGCAGGGCTAGCAATCAGCCCCAGCATTTT; cdr3_aa: CASSLGRASNQPQHF
d_call: -; clone_size: once; v_call: TRBV5-1; j_call: TRBJ2-7; cdr3_nt: TGCGCCAGCAGCCACTATGTCGAGTCCTACGAGCAGTACTTC; cdr3_aa: CASSHYVESYEQYF
d_call: TRBD1; clone_size: -; v_call: TRBV7-2; j_call: TRBJ2-6; cdr3_nt: TGTGCCAGCAGCACCCAGGGGGCAGGGGCCAACGTCCTGACTTTC; cdr3_aa: CASSTQGAGANVLTF
d_call: -; clone_size: once; v_call: TRBV27; j_call: TRBJ2-5; cdr3_nt: TGTGCCAGCAGTCTCGGACATCCTGCGGAGACCCAGTACTTC; cdr3_aa: CASSLGHPAETQYF
d_call: -; clone_size: -; v_call: TRBV5-1; j_call: TRBJ2-1; cdr3_nt: TGCGCCAGCAGCTTGGCCCAGGGTAGGTTCGGTGAGCAGTTCTTC; cdr3_aa: CASSLAQGRFGEQFF
d_call: -; clone_size: -; v_call: TRBV6-2/TRBV6-3; j_call: TRBJ2-3; cdr3_nt: TGTGCCAGCAGTTACGTGAGGGATACGCAGTATTTT; cdr3_aa: CASSYVRDTQYF
d_call: -; clone_size: -; v_call: TRBV4-2; j_call: TRBJ2-3; cdr3_nt: TGTGCCAGCAGCCAAGGGTCGCCAGCAGATACGCAGTATTTT; cdr3_aa: CASSQGSPADTQYF
d_call: -; clone_size: -; v_call: TRBV5-1; j_call: TRBJ2-6; cdr3_nt: TGCGCCAGCAGCGGACAAGGTGGGGCCAACGTCCTGACTTTC; cdr3_aa: CASSGQGGANVLTF
d_call: TRBD1; clone_size: -; v_call: TRBV9; j_call: TRBJ1-1; cdr3_nt: TGTGCCAGCAGCGTAGATTTTCGACAGGGAGAAGCTTTCTTT; cdr3_aa: CASSVDFRQGEAFF
d_call: TRBD1; clone_size: -; v_call: TRBV6-1; j_call: TRBJ2-5; cdr3_nt: TGTGCCAGCAGTGAAAAGTGGAACAGGGGCCCTGGGGAGACCCAGTACTTC; cdr3_aa: CASSEKWNRGPGETQYF
d_call: TRBD1; clone_size: -; v_call: TRBV27; j_call: TRBJ2-1; cdr3_nt: TGTGCCAGCAGCCGGACAGGGGGTATCAATGAGCAGTTCTTC; cdr3_aa: CASSRTGGINEQFF
d_call: -; clone_size: -; v_call: TRBV3-1/TRBV3-2; j_call: TRBJ2-7; cdr3_nt: TGTGCCAGCAGTCCCTACGAGGTGTACGAGCAGTACTTC; cdr3_aa: CASSPYEVYEQYF
d_call: TRBD1; clone_size: -; v_call: TRBV5-1; j_call: TRBJ1-1; cdr3_nt: TGCGCCAGCAGCTCCCCCGACAGAGGGACAGGGAATGAGAACACTGAAGCTTTCTTT; cdr3_aa: CASSSPDRGTGNENTEAFF
d_call: TRBD1; clone_size: once; v_call: TRBV7-2; j_call: TRBJ2-2; cdr3_nt: TGTGCCAGCAGCCATCGGACAGGCCTTGGGGGGGAGCTGTTTTTT; cdr3_aa: CASSHRTGLGGELFF
d_call: TRBD2; clone_size: once; v_call: TRBV9; j_call: TRBJ2-5; cdr3_nt: TGTGCCAGCAGCGTTCGGTCTAGCGGGCAAGAGACCCAGTACTTC; cdr3_aa: CASSVRSSGQETQYF
d_call: -; clone_size: -; v_call: TRBV3-1/TRBV3-2; j_call: TRBJ1-1; cdr3_nt: TGTGCCAGCAGCCCCCGGGACTACGACTTTGAAGCTTTCTTT; cdr3_aa: CASSPRDYDFEAFF
d_call: TRBD1; clone_size: -; v_call: TRBV4-1; j_call: TRBJ2-1; cdr3_nt: TGCGCCAGCAGCGGACAGGGGGCCGATGAGCAGTTCTTC; cdr3_aa: CASSGQGADEQFF
d_call: TRBD1; clone_size: -; v_call: TRBV11-2; j_call: TRBJ2-7; cdr3_nt: TGTGCCAGCAGCTTAGAACCGCAGGGGGTTAACGAGCAGTACTTC; cdr3_aa: CASSLEPQGVNEQYF
d_call: -; clone_size: -; v_call: TRBV29-1; j_call: TRBJ1-3; cdr3_nt: TGCAGCGCCGGAGGTTTCTCTGGAAACACCATATATTTT; cdr3_aa: CSAGGFSGNTIYF
d_call: TRBD2; clone_size: -; v_call: TRBV5-1; j_call: TRBJ2-5; cdr3_nt: TGCGCCACCTCGCCTAGCGGGAGCCAAGAGACCCAGTACTTC; cdr3_aa: CATSPSGSQETQYF
d_call: -; clone_size: -; v_call: TRBV12-5; j_call: TRBJ2-7; cdr3_nt: TGTGCTAGTGGCCCCAGGTTCGACGAGCAGTACTTC; cdr3_aa: CASGPRFDEQYF
d_call: -; clone_size: few; v_call: TRBV19; j_call: TRBJ2-3; cdr3_nt: TGTGCCAGTAGTATAGTGCCACTCTATACGCAGTATTTT; cdr3_aa: CASSIVPLYTQYF
d_call: TRBD1; clone_size: -; v_call: TRBV7-3; j_call: TRBJ2-1; cdr3_nt: TGTGCCAGCAGCTTAGGGGGACAGGGGTACAATGAGCAGTTCTTC; cdr3_aa: CASSLGGQGYNEQFF
d_call: TRBD2; clone_size: -; v_call: TRBV2; j_call: TRBJ2-1; cdr3_nt: TGTGCCAGCAGCGTAGGTACACTAGCGGGAGTCGCCAATGAGCAGTTCTTC; cdr3_aa: CASSVGTLAGVANEQFF
d_call: -; clone_size: -; v_call: TRBV25-1; j_call: TRBJ2-1; cdr3_nt: TGTGCCAGCAGTTCCCCAGGGTCCAATGAGCAGTTCTTC; cdr3_aa: CASSSPGSNEQFF
d_call: -; clone_size: -; v_call: TRBV19; j_call: TRBJ1-2; cdr3_nt: TGTGCCAGTAGGGGCAGGTATTTCTATGGCTACACCTTC; cdr3_aa: CASRGRYFYGYTF
d_call: TRBD2; clone_size: -; v_call: TRBV3-1/TRBV3-2; j_call: TRBJ2-5; cdr3_nt: TGTGCCAGCAGCCATTACGGGGGGGACCAAGAGACCCAGTACTTC; cdr3_aa: CASSHYGGDQETQYF
d_call: TRBD1; clone_size: -; v_call: TRBV5-1; j_call: TRBJ1-2; cdr3_nt: TGCGCCAGCAGCACCACAGGGGGCGGCTATGGCTACACCTTC; cdr3_aa: CASSTTGGGYGYTF
d_call: TRBD2; clone_size: -; v_call: TRBV25-1; j_call: TRBJ2-2; cdr3_nt: TGTGCCAGCAGTGAATTGGGCGGGGGGTCGAACACCGGGGAGCTGTTTTTT; cdr3_aa: CASSELGGGSNTGELFF
d_call: -; clone_size: -; v_call: TRBV5-1; j_call: TRBJ2-6; cdr3_nt: TGCGCCAGCAGCTTGAGTAGGAGTGGGGCCAACGTCCTGACTTTC; cdr3_aa: CASSLSRSGANVLTF
d_call: -; clone_size: -; v_call: TRBV7-3; j_call: TRBJ1-1; cdr3_nt: TGTGCCAGCAGCCGTTCCCCTGGCAGGGGCACTGAAGCTTTCTTT; cdr3_aa: CASSRSPGRGTEAFF
d_call: TRBD1; clone_size: -; v_call: TRBV6-1; j_call: TRBJ1-2; cdr3_nt: TGTGCCAGCAGTGAAGCGACAGGGGGGGTTTATGGCTACACCTTC; cdr3_aa: CASSEATGGVYGYTF
d_call: -; clone_size: -; v_call: TRBV9; j_call: TRBJ1-3; cdr3_nt: TGTGCCAGCAGCGCGACCGGGGGCTCTGGAAACACCATATATTTT; cdr3_aa: CASSATGGSGNTIYF
d_call: TRBD1; clone_size: -; v_call: TRBV6-5; j_call: TRBJ1-2; cdr3_nt: TGTGCCAGCAGTCCGGGACAGTATGGCTACACCTTC; cdr3_aa: CASSPGQYGYTF
d_call: -; clone_size: -; v_call: TRBV29-1; j_call: TRBJ2-1; cdr3_nt: TGCAGCGTTCGGGAACTCTCCTACAATGAGCAGTTCTTC; cdr3_aa: CSVRELSYNEQFF
d_call: -; clone_size: -; v_call: TRBV7-3; j_call: TRBJ2-1; cdr3_nt: TGTGCCAGCAGCCCGGAACAGGGTTCCTACAATGAGCAGTTCTTC; cdr3_aa: CASSPEQGSYNEQFF
d_call: -; clone_size: -; v_call: TRBV2; j_call: TRBJ1-4; cdr3_nt: TGTGCCAGCAGTGAAAGGGGTGAAAAACTGTTTTTT; cdr3_aa: CASSERGEKLFF
d_call: -; clone_size: -; v_call: TRBV28; j_call: TRBJ1-1; cdr3_nt: TGTGCCAGCAGTTCGGAGGGGCTGAGAACTGAAGCTTTCTTT; cdr3_aa: CASSSEGLRTEAFF
d_call: -; clone_size: few; v_call: TRBV19; j_call: TRBJ1-5; cdr3_nt: TGTGCCAGTAGTACCTGGGGCACCGCTCAGCCCCAGCATTTT; cdr3_aa: CASSTWGTAQPQHF
d_call: -; clone_size: -; v_call: TRBV15; j_call: TRBJ1-1; cdr3_nt: TGTGCCACCAGCCTAGGGAACACTGAAGCTTTCTTT; cdr3_aa: CATSLGNTEAFF
d_call: -; clone_size: -; v_call: TRBV2; j_call: TRBJ2-1; cdr3_nt: TGTGCCACAGGACAGCTCTACAATGAGCAGTTCTTC; cdr3_aa: CATGQLYNEQFF
d_call: TRBD1; clone_size: -; v_call: TRBV2; j_call: TRBJ1-4; cdr3_nt: TGTGCCAGCAGAGAGGACAGGGTCGAGGAAAAACTGTTTTTT; cdr3_aa: CASREDRVEEKLFF
d_call: -; clone_size: once; v_call: TRBV24-1; j_call: TRBJ1-5; cdr3_nt: TGTGCCACCCCCCCAGGGTACGAAAGCAATCAGCCCCAGCATTTT; cdr3_aa: CATPPGYESNQPQHF